This T cell receptor beta chain originates from a study of monozygotic twins with inflammatory bowel disease. Study-level points and caveats: Discrimination among different T cell subtypes was not achievable. Support for a single strong signal or clonotype associated with IBD was absent.

One entry per CDR3 protein, without DNA, is what TCRdb gives after re-calling the 5' RACE reads. Its clone listing holds around 450,000 distinct CDR3 sequences. The CDR3 loop spans 11 amino acids. Looked up from germline, CDR1 is DFQATT and CDR2 is SNEGSKA (reference sequence). Details on this clonotype: Antigen unknown.

The source is a human donor with ulcerative colitis or Crohn's disease, or a healthy co-twin of an affected twin (not recorded which). This chain links TRBV20-1 with TRBJ1-2. The sequenced material came from blood. CDR3 loop: CSAQRDYGYTF.